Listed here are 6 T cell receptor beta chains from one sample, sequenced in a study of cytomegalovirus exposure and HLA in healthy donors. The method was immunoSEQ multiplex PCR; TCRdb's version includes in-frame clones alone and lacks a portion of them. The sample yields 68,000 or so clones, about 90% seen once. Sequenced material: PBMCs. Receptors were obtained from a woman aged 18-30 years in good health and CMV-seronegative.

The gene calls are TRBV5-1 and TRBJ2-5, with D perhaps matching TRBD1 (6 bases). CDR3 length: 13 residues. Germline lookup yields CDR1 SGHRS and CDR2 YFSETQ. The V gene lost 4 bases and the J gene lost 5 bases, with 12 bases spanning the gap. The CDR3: CASSPGQTETQYF. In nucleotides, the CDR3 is TGCGCCAGCAGCCCAGGACAGACGGAGACCCAGTACTTC.

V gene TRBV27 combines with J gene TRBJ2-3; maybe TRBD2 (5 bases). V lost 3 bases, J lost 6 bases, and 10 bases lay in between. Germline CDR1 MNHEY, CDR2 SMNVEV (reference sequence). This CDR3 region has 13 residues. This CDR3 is CASSLRATDTQYF. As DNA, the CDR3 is TGTGCCAGCAGTTTGCGGGCCACGGATACGCAGTATTTT.

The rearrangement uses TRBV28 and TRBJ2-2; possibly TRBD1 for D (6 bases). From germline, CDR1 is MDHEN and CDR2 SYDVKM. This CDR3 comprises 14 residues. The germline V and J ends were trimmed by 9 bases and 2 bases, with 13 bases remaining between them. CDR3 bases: TGTGCCAGTTTCAGGGGCCAAAACACCGGGGAGCTGTTTTTT. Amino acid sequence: CASFRGQNTGELFF.

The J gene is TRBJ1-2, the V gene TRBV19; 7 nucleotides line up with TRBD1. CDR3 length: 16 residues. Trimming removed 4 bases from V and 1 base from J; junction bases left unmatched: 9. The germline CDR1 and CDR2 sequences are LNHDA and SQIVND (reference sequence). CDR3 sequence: CASSTLRDSLNYGYTF. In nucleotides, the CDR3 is TGTGCCAGTAGTACTCTCCGGGACAGCCTTAACTATGGCTACACCTTC. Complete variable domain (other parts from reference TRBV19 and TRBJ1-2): DGGITQSPKYLFRKEGQNVTLSCEQNLNHDAMYWYRQDPGQGLRLIYYSQIVNDFQKGDIAEGYSVSREKKESFPLTVTSAQKNPTAFYLCASSTLRDSLNYGYTFGSGTRLTVV.

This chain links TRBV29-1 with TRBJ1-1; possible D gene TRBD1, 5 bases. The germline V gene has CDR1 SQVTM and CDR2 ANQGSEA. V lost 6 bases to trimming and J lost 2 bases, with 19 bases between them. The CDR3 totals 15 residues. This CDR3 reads CSVVLRGGTNTEAFF. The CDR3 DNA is TGCAGCGTCGTCCTTCGGGGGGGTACTAACACTGAAGCTTTCTTT.

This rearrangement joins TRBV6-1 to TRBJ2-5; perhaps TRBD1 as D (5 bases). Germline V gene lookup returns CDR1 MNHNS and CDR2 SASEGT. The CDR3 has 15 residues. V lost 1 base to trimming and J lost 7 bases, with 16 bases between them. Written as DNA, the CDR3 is TGTGCCAGCAGTGAAGGTGGGGCAAGCGCTTGGACCCAGTACTTC. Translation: CASSEGGASAWTQYF.